This passage covers 29 T cell receptor beta chains from one sample sequenced in a study of blood T cell repertoires in COVID-19 (dated by TCRdb to the early 2020s). Receptors were amplified or captured by the immunoSEQ multiplex PCR assay. The source is immuneACCESS, and TCRdb retained only in-frame sequences with V and J called. Part of the clones is not carried over; for the studies checked, unresolved V genes explain less than half of this, and the remainder is unexplained. The sample table holds about 330,000 clones, of which around 87% were seen once. The top ten clonotypes cover 4% of the sample. The specimen sequenced was peripheral blood. These receptors were obtained from a woman in her 50s with active or convalescent COVID-19.

The V call is TRBV20-1, the J call TRBJ2-2; TRBD1 is a possible D gene (5 bases). V dropped 3 bases and J dropped 3 bases, with 11 bases sitting between them. This CDR3 has 14 residues. From germline, CDR1 is DFQATT and CDR2 SNEGSKA (reference sequence). The CDR3 DNA is TGCAGTGCTAGTGGCAGGGTGCACACCGGGGAGCTGTTTTTT. Its protein is CSASGRVHTGELFF.

The chain joins TRBV18 to TRBJ1-3, with D uncertain. The ends were cut back, 2 bases at V and 1 base at J, with 6 bases in the middle. CDR1 is KGHSH and CDR2 is LQKENI in the germline V gene. The CDR3 consists of 14 residues. CDR3 protein: CASSPVSSGNTIYF. For the CDR3, the DNA is TGTGCCAGCTCACCAGTTTCATCTGGAAACACCATATATTTT. Using reference TRBV18 and TRBJ1-3 for the parts outside the CDR3, the full variable domain is NAGVMQNPRHLVRRRGQEARLRCSPMKGHSHVYWYRQLPEEGLKFMVYLQKENIIDESGMPKERFSAEFPKEGPSILRIQQVVRGDSAAYFCASSPVSSGNTIYFGEGSWLTVV.

This clone was counted a few times. CDR3: CASTRVAGNEKLFF. The CDR3 coding sequence is TGTGCCAGCACTAGAGTCGCGGGGAACGAAAAACTGTTTTTT. The V and J genes are TRBV7-9 and TRBJ1-4; D is ambiguous. The CDR3 runs 14 residues. Trimming shortened V by 7 bases and J by 8 bases, and 17 bases separated the two germline ends. Germline values: CDR1 SEHNR, CDR2 FQNEAQ (reference sequence).

V and J are TRBV2 and TRBJ1-1; D is possibly TRBD1 (6 bases). Trimming took 5 bases from V and 3 from J, leaving 10 bases between them. CDR1 is SNHLY, CDR2 FYNNEI, per germline. The CDR3 loop spans 13 amino acids. CDR3 sequence (DNA): TGTGCCAGCAGTCCTAACAGGGACACTGAAGCTTTCTTT. Translation: CASSPNRDTEAFF.

The rearrangement uses TRBV30 and TRBJ2-1, with 8 positions matching TRBD2. Germline CDR1 is GTSNPN and CDR2 is SVGIG (reference sequence). The J segment lost 8 bases and the V segment lost 2 bases, leaving 20 bases of the junction unmatched. There are 18 residues in the CDR3. The CDR3 sequence is CAWSRSRTSKWGGDEQFF. Written as DNA, the CDR3 is TGTGCCTGGAGTCGATCGCGGACTAGCAAGTGGGGGGGGGATGAGCAGTTCTTC.

This sequence joins TRBV5-3 and TRBJ2-3; 9 bases match TRBD1. TRBV5-3 is filed as an ORF, its function uncertain. V was pared by 2 bases and J by 0 bases, with 10 bases of the junction left unmatched. The CDR3 contains 18 residues. The CDR3 protein is CARSFWSWDRDSTDTQYF. The CDR3 DNA sequence: TGTGCCAGAAGCTTTTGGTCCTGGGACAGGGATAGCACAGATACGCAGTATTTT.

The chain has TRBV4-1 and TRBJ1-2; D not certain. This CDR3 spans 17 amino acids. V was trimmed by 4 bases and J by 5 bases, leaving 23 bases between them. CDR1 and CDR2 (germline): MGHRA, YSYEKL. CDR3 coding DNA: TGCGCCAGCAGCCTCCAGGTATCAGGCGCCACTGGGTATGGCTACACCTTC. This codes for CASSLQVSGATGYGYTF.

This clone was counted only a few times. V gene TRBV30 combines with J gene TRBJ1-2, with D possibly matching TRBD1 (5 bases). Germline V gene sequence: CDR1 GTSNPN, CDR2 SVGIG (reference sequence). The CDR3 is 13 residues long. The germline V and J ends were trimmed by 0 bases and 8 bases, with 13 bases remaining between them. Written as DNA, the CDR3 is TGTGCCTGGAGTGTAACAGGTCCAGGGGGCTACACCTTC. This encodes CAWSVTGPGGYTF.

The chain combines TRBV13 with TRBJ2-7, with D maybe TRBD2 (6 bases). The CDR3 is 14 amino acids. Germline V CDR1 and CDR2: PRHDT, FYEKMQ (reference sequence). Deletions cut 6 bases from V and 0 bases from J, with 12 bases between. In DNA form, the CDR3 reads TGTGCCAGCAGACGAGCGGGCCTCTCCTACGAGCAGTACTTC. Translated: CASRRAGLSYEQYF.

CDR3 in DNA: TGTGCCAGCAGCTTATGGACAGGTCCCTCCTACGAGCAGTACTTC. It encodes CASSLWTGPSYEQYF. J is TRBJ2-7 and V is TRBV11-3; 7 nucleotides match TRBD1. Losses at the gene ends were 2 bases for V and 0 bases for J; bases not matched to a gene: 4. The CDR3 has 15 amino acids. Germline CDR1 SGHNT, CDR2 YENEEA.

This clone was seen a few times. This chain uses TRBV19 with TRBJ2-5; the match to TRBD1 covers 8 bases. Germline loops: CDR1 LNHDA, CDR2 SQIVND (reference sequence). The CDR3 is made up of 13 amino acids. V lost 6 bases, J lost 5 bases, and 5 bases stayed unmatched. Here the CDR3 reads CASSTQGAETQYF. The CDR3, as DNA: TGTGCCAGTAGCACGCAGGGGGCTGAGACCCAGTACTTC.

Notes on this clone: Germline and junction disagree at one end, which may indicate a read error. The chain recombines TRBV7-2 with TRBJ1-2; D might be TRBD1 (5 bases). The CDR3 runs 10 residues. CDR1 and CDR2 from the germline V gene are SGHTA and FQGNSA. As DNA, the CDR3 is TGTGCCAGCAGCTCGACAGTGTCCATCTTC. It is translated as CASSSTVSIF.

V is TRBV30 and J is TRBJ2-7; a weak D match, TRBD2 (5 bases). V gave up 0 bases and J gave up 2 bases, with 14 bases separating them. CDR3 length equals 15 residues. The germline V gene has CDR1 GTSNPN and CDR2 SVGIG (reference sequence). The CDR3 loop is CAWSVDAFGTYEQYF. CDR3 coding DNA: TGTGCCTGGAGTGTAGATGCCTTCGGGACCTACGAGCAGTACTTC.

The chain joins TRBV2 to TRBJ1-2, with TRBD1 matching 9 bases. The V gene end was trimmed by 9 bases and the J gene end by 8 bases; junction bases not matched to a gene: 10. The length of the CDR3 is 13 residues. The germline CDR1 and CDR2 sequences are SNHLY and FYNNEI. This CDR3 reads CASNRDREGGYTF. CDR3 sequence (DNA): TGTGCCAGTAACCGGGACAGGGAGGGAGGCTACACCTTC.

This clone has just one count. The chain uses TRBV28 and TRBJ1-1; 8 nucleotides line up with TRBD1. CDR1 and CDR2 from the germline V gene are MDHEN and SYDVKM. The CDR3 is 13 amino acids. With V trimmed by 5 bases and J by 6 bases, 5 bases remained unmatched. The CDR3 is CASSGRTGSEAFF. The CDR3 DNA reads as TGTGCCAGCAGTGGGAGGACAGGGTCTGAAGCTTTCTTT.

The rearrangement uses TRBV27 and TRBJ1-2, with 10 bases matching TRBD1. J lost 8 bases, V lost 4 bases, and 7 bases had no gene match. Germline V gene data show CDR1 as MNHEY and CDR2 as SMNVEV (reference sequence). This CDR3 region has 14 residues. CDR3: CASSWDGTGVGYTF. The CDR3 DNA reads as TGTGCCAGCAGTTGGGACGGGACAGGGGTAGGCTACACCTTC.

The gene calls are TRBV7-9 and TRBJ1-3, with 9 bases that match TRBD1. V shed 6 bases and J 2 bases; nucleotides not matched to a gene: 5. This CDR3 has 15 amino acids. Germline assignment: CDR1 SEHNR and CDR2 FQNEAQ (reference sequence). Written as DNA, the CDR3 is TGTGCCAGCAGTCGCACAGGGGGCACTGGAAACACCATATATTTT. It translates to CASSRTGGTGNTIYF.

The V and J genes are TRBV5-1 and TRBJ1-1; 7 nucleotides align to TRBD1. This CDR3 contains 17 residues. Germline CDR1 SGHRS, CDR2 YFSETQ. The V segment lost 1 base and the J segment 7 bases; nucleotides outside the gene matches: 16. The CDR3 coding sequence is TGCGCCAGCAGCTTGTGGGGGGACAGTCGGAGGGGTGGTGAAGCTTTCTTT. The encoded protein is CASSLWGDSRRGGEAFF.

As DNA, the CDR3 is TGCGCCAGCAGCCGGGGGACTAGCGGGAGGGAGGTCCCCTACGAGCAGTACTTC. Its translation: CASSRGTSGREVPYEQYF. The V and J genes are TRBV5-1 and TRBJ2-7; 16 bases fit TRBD2. Germline V gene lookup returns CDR1 SGHRS and CDR2 YFSETQ. V dropped 4 bases and J dropped 2; count of bases not matched to a gene: 9. The CDR3 totals 18 residues.

This clone appeared a few times. The CDR3 DNA reads TGTGCCAGCAGTCAGTCACAGGGGGGTCAGCCCCAGCATTTT. Protein: CASSQSQGGQPQHF. The chain recombines TRBV6-5 with TRBJ1-5, with 8 bases identical to TRBD1. V shed 5 bases, J shed 6 bases, and the junction held 6 bases outside the gene matches. The CDR3 is 14 residues long. CDR1 is MNHEY and CDR2 is SVGAGI in the germline V gene.

The chain has TRBV2 and TRBJ1-5; 9 nucleotides match TRBD1. Germline V CDR1 and CDR2: SNHLY, FYNNEI. Germline trimming cut 1 base from V and 6 bases from J; bases unmatched to any gene: 7. The CDR3 runs 16 residues. The CDR3: CASSEDRGLLLQPQHF. The DNA for the CDR3 is TGTGCCAGCAGTGAAGACAGGGGGCTCTTGCTTCAGCCCCAGCATTTT.

V is TRBV6-2 or TRBV6-3 and J is TRBJ2-5; TRBD2 matches 9 bases. This CDR3 is 14 amino acids long. The J segment lost 4 bases and the V segment lost 5 bases, leaving 5 bases of the junction unmatched. Germline assignment: CDR1 MNHEY and CDR2 SVGEGT. CDR3 DNA sequence: TGTGCCAGCAGTATGGCGGGAGGGTTAGAGACCCAGTACTTC. Residues: CASSMAGGLETQYF.

Only a few counts were recorded for this clone. The genes are TRBV7-6 and TRBJ2-7, with D possibly TRBD2 on 6 matching bases. Germline loops: CDR1 SGHVS, CDR2 FNYEAQ. Trimming shortened V by 4 bases and J by 3 bases, and 10 bases separated the two germline ends. The CDR3 runs 13 residues. The CDR3 is CASSSHGGYEQYF. DNA of the CDR3: TGTGCCAGCAGCTCCCACGGGGGCTACGAGCAGTACTTC.

The V call is TRBV6-2 or TRBV6-3, the J call TRBJ1-6; TRBD1 is a possible D gene (6 bases). CDR3 length: 12 residues. V was clipped by 6 bases and J by 10 bases, with 10 bases between them. Germline-derived CDR1 and CDR2 are MNHEY and SVGEGT. This CDR3 is CASSLQGSPLHF. CDR3 nucleotide sequence: TGTGCCAGCAGCTTACAGGGATCACCCCTCCACTTT.

The V gene is TRBV7-9, the J gene TRBJ2-3; a possible D gene is TRBD2 (5 bases). CDR3 size: 12 residues. Per germline, CDR1 SEHNR and CDR2 FQNEAQ (reference sequence). Between the trimmed V and J ends, which lost 3 bases and 8 bases, there was a span of 9 bases. The chain's CDR3 is CASSFEGFTQYF. CDR3 bases: TGTGCCAGCAGCTTCGAGGGATTTACGCAGTATTTT.

The CDR3 nucleotides read TGTGCCAGCACCCGTTCGGGGGGGCAAGAGACCCAGTACTTC. This sequence encodes CASTRSGGQETQYF. The rearrangement links TRBV7-9 to TRBJ2-5; 8 positions match TRBD2. Per the germline V gene, CDR1 is SEHNR and CDR2 is FQNEAQ (reference sequence). Trimming took 7 bases from V and 2 from J; bases not matched to a gene: 6. The CDR3 length is 14 residues.

The chain is built from TRBV3-1 (or the pseudogene TRBV3-2) and TRBJ1-5, with 8 bases that match TRBD1. The trim removed 4 bases at V and 4 bases at J, leaving 6 bases unmatched. This CDR3 region has 15 residues. The germline CDR1 and CDR2 sequences are LGHDT and YNNKEL (reference sequence). In DNA, the CDR3 is TGTGCCAGCAGCCTCCGTAGACAGGGGAATCAGCCCCAGCATTTT. Translated: CASSLRRQGNQPQHF.

This chain joins TRBV6-2 or TRBV6-3 and TRBJ2-1, with 13 nucleotides matching TRBD2. This CDR3 comprises 19 residues. Germline CDR1 reads MNHEY; CDR2 reads SVGEGT. Losses at the gene ends were 0 bases for V and 0 bases for J; bases not matched to a gene: 5. CDR3 in DNA: TGTGCCAGCAGTTACTCGATACTAGCGGGGGGGGACTCCTACAATGAGCAGTTCTTC. Translated, it gives CASSYSILAGGDSYNEQFF.

The rearrangement uses TRBV5-1 and TRBJ1-5; TRBD1 is a possible D gene (6 bases). Germline-derived CDR1 and CDR2 are SGHRS and YFSETQ. Trimming stripped 1 base from V and 6 bases from J, with 8 bases between. The CDR3 spans 13 residues. The CDR3 DNA sequence: TGCGCCAGCAGCTTGAGGGGGAGTCAGCCCCAGCATTTT. Translating it yields CASSLRGSQPQHF.